The rows below give T cell receptor beta chains drawn from one sample of a study of regulatory T cells in long-lasting Graves disease. A single record per CDR3 protein comes from TCRdb applying MiXCR to the multiplex PCR reads. The sample holds 550,000 to 600,000 distinct CDR3 sequences; about 16% are singletons and the top ten take approximately 12%. These data are also associated with another study on T cells in Graves' hyperthyroidism and ophthalmopathy.

The sequences come from peripheral blood mononuclear cells (PBMCs), collected at new diagnosis, from a patient treated with antithyroid drugs. The receptors come from a man between 18 and 29 years old with Graves disease. The conserved cysteine and the conserved F or W are not part of the CDR3 here. Each record gives: D gene, V gene, J gene, CDR3 protein. The D gene is left open where the match is weak.

>TRBD2|TRBV27|TRBJ2-1
ASSSTSPGYNEQF
>-|TRBV12-3/TRBV12-4|TRBJ1-5
ASTVFGDSNQPQH
>-|TRBV9|TRBJ2-7
ASSAGDTSYGQY
>TRBD1|TRBV20-1|TRBJ2-3
SAREQGGPTDTQY
>-|TRBV20-1|TRBJ2-7
SASTAPNIGEQY
>-|TRBV20-1|TRBJ1-1
SAYRTEAF
>-|TRBV2|TRBJ1-5
ASSPGTRYQPQH
>-|TRBV6-2/TRBV6-3|TRBJ1-3
ASSYSTGYDTSGNTIY
>-|TRBV20-1|TRBJ2-1
SARDSLGSYNEQF
>-|TRBV11-2|TRBJ2-7
ASSLIGPLGEQY
>-|TRBV2|TRBJ2-7
ASSDYGVYEQY
>TRBD2|TRBV28|TRBJ2-3
ASLSGLAGEDTQY
>TRBD1|TRBV28|TRBJ2-7
ASSRLGQGAYEQY
>-|TRBV28|TRBJ1-3
ASSPTLGPKGIAGNTIY
>TRBD1|TRBV12-3/TRBV12-4|TRBJ1-3
ASTMDRPGDTIY
>TRBD2|TRBV2|TRBJ2-3
ASSARLAGITDTQY
>-|TRBV30|TRBJ2-7
AWSEGPNEQY
>TRBD2|TRBV7-9|TRBJ2-1
ASSLAASGSPHNEQF
>-|TRBV2|TRBJ2-1
ASSAEVAAYNEQF
>-|TRBV20-1|TRBJ2-7
SARTPYEQY
>TRBD1|TRBV28|TRBJ1-1
ASSLRGRQDTEAF
>-|TRBV2|TRBJ1-5
ASSDRAEPQH
>-|TRBV7-9|TRBJ1-1
ASEALRLEAF
>-|TRBV30|TRBJ1-2
AWSVGRAYYGYT
>TRBD2|TRBV13|TRBJ2-1
ASSSWGGDYENNEQF
>TRBD2|TRBV28|TRBJ2-5
ASRDGGTQETQY
>-|TRBV5-6|TRBJ2-1
ASRSAGTRSSNEQF
>-|TRBV7-9|TRBJ1-4
ASSLRAANEKLF
>-|TRBV30|TRBJ2-6
AWSGGSGANVLT
>-|TRBV6-2/TRBV6-3|TRBJ1-5
ASSFSGQSNQPQH
>-|TRBV12-3/TRBV12-4|TRBJ2-7
ASSGGLFTYEQY
>-|TRBV5-8|TRBJ2-7
ASGLGYSYEQY
>-|TRBV18|TRBJ1-5
ASSPPRAADGNQPQH
>-|TRBV18|TRBJ1-5
ASSPPGMSNQPQH
>-|TRBV7-2|TRBJ2-1
ASSLLSLNEQF
>-|TRBV30|TRBJ2-2
AWRPLAGELF
>-|TRBV7-8|TRBJ2-1
ASSLASFGGIYNEQF
>-|TRBV6-1|TRBJ1-5
ASRPPGVYGPQH
>-|TRBV19|TRBJ2-5
ASSPRAFQETQY
>TRBD1|TRBV27|TRBJ2-7
ASSSTWTGEQY
>-|TRBV5-1|TRBJ1-4
ASSFLQGNEKLF
>TRBD2|TRBV5-5|TRBJ2-3
ASSQTSGRITSTDTQY
>-|TRBV15|TRBJ1-1
ATSRDVGNEAF
>TRBD1|TRBV5-1|TRBJ2-1
ASSIGQGAGDEQF
>-|TRBV20-1|TRBJ1-1
SARDSGLSEAF
>TRBD1|TRBV7-9|TRBJ1-2
ASSSSRDRDYGYT
>-|TRBV28|TRBJ2-7
ASRTPTYEQY
>-|TRBV7-3|TRBJ2-1
ASSLYLGSSYNEQF
>-|TRBV18|TRBJ2-7
ASSPREILYEQY
>-|TRBV7-9|TRBJ1-1
ASSPYVSIGGTEAF
>TRBD1|TRBV10-3|TRBJ1-2
AISEALGQGVYGYT
>TRBD1|TRBV6-1|TRBJ2-6
ASKYGQVGSGANVLT
>TRBD1|TRBV19|TRBJ2-7
ASSTTGSSYEQY
>TRBD1|TRBV7-9|TRBJ2-1
ASSSGQQGINEQF
>-|TRBV12-3/TRBV12-4|TRBJ2-4
ASSGPGQGNIQY
>TRBD2|TRBV28|TRBJ2-7
ASRKLAGTYERY
>-|TRBV6-2/TRBV6-3|TRBJ1-5
ASSYSGRSNQPQH
>TRBD2|TRBV20-1|TRBJ2-3
SARGYLAGGGQY
>TRBD2|TRBV7-9|TRBJ2-2
ASRREGISGELF